The present entry profiles one T cell receptor beta chain with its context. V was cut by 0 bases and J by 9 bases, with 12 bases left in between. This CDR3 comprises 15 residues. Germline loops: CDR1 LGHNA, CDR2 YNFKEQ. This specimen comes from a study of patients and donors after allogeneic stem cell transplantation. MiXCR, applied by TCRdb to the RT-PCR reads, yields one record per CDR3 protein. The table includes about a million distinct CDR3 sequences, under 20% detected once. The specimen was blood, either unsorted or a sorted T cell fraction (not recorded which). The clonotype comes from a human donor who was either an allogeneic HSCT recipient or a stem cell or donor lymphocyte infusion donor (not recorded which). It is not recorded whose cells these are; they may come from a transplant donor. This rearrangement joins TRBV4-2 to TRBJ1-6, with D maybe TRBD1 (5 bases). The CDR3: CASSQDRDLPSPLHF. CDR3 nucleotides: TGTGCCAGCAGCCAAGACAGGGATCTTCCTTCACCCCTCCACTTT.